The present T cell receptor (beta chain) was sequenced within a study of blood T cell repertoires in COVID-19. At the level of the study: Nucleic acid was either cDNA or gDNA, and it came from T cells, B-cell-depleted T cells, or PBMCs.

Sequencing used immunoSEQ multiplex PCR; TCRdb keeps in-frame clones, though not all of them. Seen here are more than 250,000 clones, over 70% observed once, and the top ten hold about 1.2%. The V gene end was trimmed by 0 bases and the J gene end by 0 bases; junction bases not matched to a gene: 16. The CDR3 contains 19 residues. Germline-derived CDR1 and CDR2 are GTSNPN and SVGIG (reference sequence). The source of this sequence is a woman between 50 and 59 years old with acute or convalescent COVID-19. The sample was peripheral blood. The chain has TRBV30 and TRBJ1-2, with 7 nucleotides matching TRBD1. This CDR3 reads CAWSVRLLSFRGANYGYTF. The CDR3 DNA sequence: TGTGCCTGGAGTGTACGTCTCTTAAGTTTCAGGGGGGCTAACTATGGCTACACCTTC. Full variable domain (remainder filled in from reference TRBV30 and TRBJ1-2): SQTIHQWPATLVQPVGSPLSLECTVEGTSNPNLYWYRQAAGRGLQLLFYSVGIGQISSEVPQNLSASRPQDRQFILSSKKLLLSDSGFYLCAWSVRLLSFRGANYGYTFGSGTRLTVV.